These 30 T cell receptor beta chains were all obtained from the same sample, sequenced in a study of monozygotic twins with inflammatory bowel disease (dated by TCRdb to about 2019). Library creation used 5' RACE. Sequenced on an Illumina HiSeq 2500. Following TCRdb reprocessing, every CDR3 protein sequence forms one entry, and DNA is not provided. The sample's table lists a count of some 400,000 distinct CDR3 sequences. The top ten constitute around 2.4% of the sample. Sequencing was carried out using blood. All receptors come from a human donor with ulcerative colitis or Crohn's disease, or a healthy co-twin of an affected twin (not recorded which).

This chain links TRBV12-3 or TRBV12-4 with TRBJ2-7. This CDR3 has 14 residues. The CDR3 sequence: CASRLAGSAYEQYF.

The chain joins TRBV5-1 to TRBJ2-2; with no DNA, the TCRdb D assignment of TRBD2 cannot be verified. This CDR3 contains 16 residues. Germline-derived CDR1 and CDR2 are SGHRS and YFSETQ. This chain's CDR3 is CASSLLGLAVTGELFF.

V gene TRBV7-2 combines with J gene TRBJ2-7; no DNA is available, so the TRBD2 call from TCRdb remains unchecked. This CDR3 has 16 residues. CDR1 is SGHTA, CDR2 FQGNSA, per germline. The CDR3 reads CASSPASSSGAYEQYF.

The chain carries TRBV29-1 and TRBJ2-7; as DNA is missing, the TRBD1 call by TCRdb cannot be tested. Germline V gene data show CDR1 as SQVTM and CDR2 as ANQGSEA. The length of the CDR3 is 14 residues. CDR3 loop: CSVGTGMGKNEQYF.

This rearrangement joins TRBV3-1 to TRBJ1-1. Germline V gene lookup returns CDR1 LGHDT and CDR2 YNNKEL (reference sequence). This CDR3 has 14 amino acids. CDR3 region: CASSQDWGRTEAFF. Filled out from reference TRBV3-1 and TRBJ1-1, the complete variable domain reads DTAVSQTPKYLVTQMGNDKSIKCEQNLGHDTMYWYKQDSKKFLKIMFSYNNKELIINETVPNRFSPKSPDKAHLNLHINSLELGDSAVYFCASSQDWGRTEAFFGQGTRLTVV.

The gene calls are TRBV5-1 and TRBJ2-1; absent DNA, TCRdb's TRBD1 call cannot be checked. The CDR3 spans 15 residues. Per germline, CDR1 SGHRS and CDR2 YFSETQ. The CDR3 protein is CASSFRDRGFGEQFF.

V is TRBV29-1 and J is TRBJ2-4; TCRdb lists TRBD1, though no DNA is available to test this call. There are 12 residues in the CDR3. CDR1 is SQVTM and CDR2 is ANQGSEA in the germline V gene. CDR3 protein: CSVAQGENIQYF.

This rearrangement joins TRBV27 to TRBJ1-4. CDR3 length equals 16 residues. The germline gives CDR1 MNHEY, CDR2 SMNVEV (reference sequence). The CDR3 here is CASSLLLGGPNEKLFF. Full variable domain (outside the CDR3, taken from reference TRBV27 and TRBJ1-4): EAQVTQNPRYLITVTGKKLTVTCSQNMNHEYMSWYRQDPGLGLRQIYYSMNVEVTDKGDVPEGYKVSRKEKRNFPLILESPSPNQTSLYFCASSLLLGGPNEKLFFGSGTQLSVL.

This chain joins TRBV28 and TRBJ2-1; the TCRdb call, TRBD2, lacks DNA for checking. The CDR3 totals 15 residues. In germline, CDR1 is MDHEN, CDR2 SYDVKM. The CDR3 here is CASTDSRGGYNEQFF. The full variable domain, its missing parts supplied by reference TRBV28 and TRBJ2-1, is DVKVTQSSRYLVKRTGEKVFLECVQDMDHENMFWYRQDPGLGLRLIYFSYDVKMKEKGDIPEGYSVSREKKERFSLILESASTNQTSMYLCASTDSRGGYNEQFFGPGTRLTVL.

The chain employs TRBV20-1 and TRBJ2-3. The CDR3 length is 16 residues. Germline V gene sequence: CDR1 DFQATT, CDR2 SNEGSKA (reference sequence). The CDR3: CSARGRRHSSTDTQYF.

The V and J genes are TRBV20-1 and TRBJ2-2; TCRdb outputs TRBD1, but without DNA this stays unchecked. The CDR3 is made up of 14 amino acids. Germline V lookup: CDR1 DFQATT, CDR2 SNEGSKA (reference sequence). CDR3: CSVPDRGPTGELFF.

The chain couples TRBV18 to TRBJ1-2; TCRdb gives TRBD1 as the D gene, but with no DNA this cannot be confirmed. From germline, CDR1 is KGHSH and CDR2 LQKENI. This CDR3 is built from 14 residues. CDR3: CASSPDRFNYGYTF.

CDR3 region: CAISPTGVPYEQYF. The V call is TRBV10-3, the J call TRBJ2-7; as DNA is missing, the TRBD1 call by TCRdb cannot be tested. CDR3 length: 14 residues. The V gene's germline CDR1 is ENHRY and CDR2 SYGVKD.

The chain uses TRBV24-1 and TRBJ2-1; the D gene TCRdb calls, TRBD1, cannot be checked with no DNA. The CDR3 extends over 14 amino acids. CDR1 KGHDR and CDR2 SFDVKD come from the germline V gene. The CDR3 reads CATSDVDRYNEQFF.

The J gene is TRBJ1-6, the V gene TRBV18. CDR1 and CDR2 (germline): KGHSH, LQKENI. There are 14 residues in the CDR3. The CDR3 spells CASSTGTLGIPLHF.

This chain uses TRBV25-1 with TRBJ2-1; TCRdb returns TRBD1, unconfirmable since there is no DNA. CDR3 length: 16 amino acids. Germline V gene data show CDR1 as MGHDK and CDR2 as SYGVNS. The CDR3 region is CASSFRGGYSYNEQFF.

The rearrangement joins TRBV4-3 to TRBJ2-5; TCRdb's D gene call, TRBD1, goes unchecked for lack of DNA. Per the germline V gene, CDR1 is LGHNA and CDR2 is YSLEER. The CDR3 has 13 residues. CDR3 in amino acids: CASSQAPGGAQYF.

The rearrangement links TRBV14 to TRBJ2-1; lacking DNA, the TRBD1 call made by TCRdb goes unchecked. The length of the CDR3 is 15 residues. Germline lookup yields CDR1 SGHDN and CDR2 FVKESK. The CDR3 protein is CASSPGLRVGDEQFF. Based on the CDR3 plus reference TRBV14 and TRBJ2-1, the full variable domain is EAGVTQFPSHSVIEKGQTVTLRCDPISGHDNLYWYRRVMGKEIKFLLHFVKESKQDESGMPNNRFLAERTGGTYSTLKVQPAELEDSGVYFCASSPGLRVGDEQFFGPGTRLTVL.

The chain couples TRBV4-1 to TRBJ2-7; the D call of TRBD1 rests on TCRdb alone, since no DNA is present to check it. This CDR3 contains 13 residues. Germline V gene lookup returns CDR1 MGHRA and CDR2 YSYEKL. The CDR3 sequence is CASSQAGGDEQYF.

The rearrangement joins TRBV18 to TRBJ2-2. Germline V CDR1 and CDR2: KGHSH, LQKENI. The CDR3 contains 13 residues. CDR3 amino acids: CASSPGVTGELFF. Filled out from reference TRBV18 and TRBJ2-2, the complete variable domain reads NAGVMQNPRHLVRRRGQEARLRCSPMKGHSHVYWYRQLPEEGLKFMVYLQKENIIDESGMPKERFSAEFPKEGPSILRIQQVVRGDSAAYFCASSPGVTGELFFGEGSRLTVL.

V gene TRBV7-2 combines with J gene TRBJ2-7; TCRdb outputs TRBD1, but without DNA this stays unchecked. This CDR3 is built from 13 residues. Per the germline V gene, CDR1 is SGHTA and CDR2 is FQGNSA. The CDR3 sequence is CASSLPRAYEQYF.

The CDR3 protein is CASSYSNLGVYEQYF. This chain connects TRBV6-5 to TRBJ2-7; TCRdb reports TRBD1, a call that lacks DNA to check it against. Germline CDR1 reads MNHEY; CDR2 reads SVGAGI. The CDR3 extends over 15 amino acids.

The rearrangement joins TRBV6-1 to TRBJ1-3. Germline V gives CDR1 MNHNS, CDR2 SASEGT. The CDR3 is 19 residues long. The CDR3 here is CASSEERLGLKSSGNTIYF.

V is TRBV6-2 or TRBV6-3 and J is TRBJ2-1; the TRBD2 assignment by TCRdb is unverifiable without DNA. CDR1 is MNHEY and CDR2 is SVGEGT in the germline V gene. CDR3 size: 15 residues. This CDR3 is CASTDGSGRWNEQFF.

This chain uses TRBV10-3 with TRBJ2-3; the D gene TCRdb calls, TRBD2, cannot be checked with no DNA. Looked up from germline, CDR1 is ENHRY and CDR2 is SYGVKD. The length of the CDR3 is 13 residues. CDR3 sequence: CASGTSGALAQYF.

The chain is built from TRBV6-5 and TRBJ2-5; the D call from TCRdb, TRBD2, cannot be confirmed without DNA. The germline V gene encodes CDR1 MNHEY and CDR2 SVGAGI. The CDR3 has 15 residues. The CDR3 spells CASSYVRGGSETQYF.

The chain couples TRBV15 to TRBJ2-7. CDR3 length equals 13 residues. Germline CDR1 LNHNV, CDR2 YYDKDF (reference sequence). This chain's CDR3 is CATSRVPSYEQYF.

The chain carries TRBV12-3 or TRBV12-4 and TRBJ2-1; there is no DNA to check the TCRdb D call of TRBD1. The CDR3 contains 14 residues. This CDR3 reads CASSSGTFYNEQFF.

V and J are TRBV29-1 and TRBJ2-1; TCRdb designates TRBD2, a call that cannot be tested without DNA. The CDR3 has 17 residues. Germline CDR1 is SQVTM and CDR2 is ANQGSEA. The CDR3 reads CSPLRLAGPSSYNEQFF.

The chain has TRBV5-6 and TRBJ2-2; TCRdb picks TRBD2, but there is no DNA to check that call. Germline CDR1 is SGHDT and CDR2 is YYEEEE. The CDR3 spans 16 residues. CDR3 protein: CASSALAASNTGELFF. Full variable domain (missing parts from reference TRBV5-6 and TRBJ2-2): DAGVTQSPTHLIKTRGQQVTLRCSPKSGHDTVSWYQQALGQGPQFIFQYYEEEERQRGNFPDRFSGHQFPNYSSELNVNALLLGDSALYLCASSALAASNTGELFFGEGSRLTVL.